Listed below are T cell receptor beta chains from one sample, sequenced in a study of fetal regulatory T cell absence and autoimmunity. Assay: immunoSEQ multiplex PCR; the TCRdb copy retains only in-frame clones and omits some. The sample records around 45,000 clones, around 85% being singletons. What was sequenced was cord blood. These receptors were obtained from a newborn boy with IPEX syndrome. Both conserved end residues are part of each CDR3.

TRBJ1-2,TRBV6-5,CASSYPPGRGYTF
TRBJ2-7,TRBV27,CASSLSVGYEQYF
TRBJ2-3,TRBV9,CASSPPADPSTDTQYF
TRBJ2-7,TRBV12-2,CASRLMTSGALKEQYF
TRBJ2-7,TRBV6-5,CASSYSPSGREQYF
TRBJ2-5,TRBV5-4,CASSPPGLARETQYF
TRBJ2-3,TRBV9,CASSVQGTDTQYF
TRBJ2-7,TRBV30,CAWNRPGLAIYEQYF
TRBJ1-6,TRBV10-1,CASSERGSNSPLHF
TRBJ2-7,TRBV5-6,CASSQGAAYEQYF
TRBJ2-5,TRBV25-1,CASRDRGRDGETQYF
TRBJ1-5,TRBV19,CASSIGNQPQHF
TRBJ1-5,TRBV6-5,CASSYRGRSNQPQHF
TRBJ2-7,TRBV30,CAWSTDRGDEQYF
TRBJ2-7,TRBV29-1,CSVALPSGQSEQYF
TRBJ1-5,TRBV4-2,CASSQEGREGNQPQHF